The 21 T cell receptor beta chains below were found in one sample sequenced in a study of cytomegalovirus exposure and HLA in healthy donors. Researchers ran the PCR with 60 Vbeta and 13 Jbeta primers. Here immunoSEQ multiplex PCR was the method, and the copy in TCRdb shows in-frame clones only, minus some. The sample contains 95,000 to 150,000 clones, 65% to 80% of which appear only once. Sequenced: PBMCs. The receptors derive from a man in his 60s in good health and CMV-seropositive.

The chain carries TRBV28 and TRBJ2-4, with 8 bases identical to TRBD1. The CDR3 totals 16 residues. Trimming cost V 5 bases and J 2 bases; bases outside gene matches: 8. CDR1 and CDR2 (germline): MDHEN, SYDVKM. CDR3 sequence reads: CASSHRDRRSKNIQYF. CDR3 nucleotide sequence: TGTGCCAGCAGTCACCGGGACAGGAGGTCCAAAAACATTCAGTACTTC.

The CDR3 coding sequence is TGTGCCAGCACCTCGAGCGGGAGGTACAATGAGCAGTTCTTC. Protein sequence: CASTSSGRYNEQFF. The gene calls are TRBV28 and TRBJ2-1; 9 bases line up with TRBD2. The V gene's germline CDR1 is MDHEN and CDR2 SYDVKM. The CDR3 totals 14 residues. Losses at the gene ends were 7 bases for V and 4 bases for J; bases not matched to a gene: 5.

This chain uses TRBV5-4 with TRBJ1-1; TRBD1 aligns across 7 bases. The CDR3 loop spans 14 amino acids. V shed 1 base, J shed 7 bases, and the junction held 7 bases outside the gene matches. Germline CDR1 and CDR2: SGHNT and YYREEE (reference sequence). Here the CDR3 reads CASSLRWAGGEAFF. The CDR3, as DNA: TGTGCCAGCAGCTTGCGTTGGGCAGGGGGTGAAGCTTTCTTT.

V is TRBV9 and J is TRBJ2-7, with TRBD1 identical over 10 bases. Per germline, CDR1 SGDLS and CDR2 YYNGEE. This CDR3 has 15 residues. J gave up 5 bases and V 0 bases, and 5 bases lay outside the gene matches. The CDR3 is CASSVGGTGANEQYF. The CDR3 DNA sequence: TGTGCCAGCAGCGTAGGCGGGACAGGGGCAAACGAGCAGTACTTC.

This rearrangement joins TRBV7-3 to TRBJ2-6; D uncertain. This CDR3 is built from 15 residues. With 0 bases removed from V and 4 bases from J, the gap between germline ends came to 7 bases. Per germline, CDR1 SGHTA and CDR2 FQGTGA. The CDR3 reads CASSLTGSGANVLTF. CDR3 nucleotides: TGTGCCAGCAGCTTAACGGGCTCCGGGGCCAACGTCCTGACTTTC.

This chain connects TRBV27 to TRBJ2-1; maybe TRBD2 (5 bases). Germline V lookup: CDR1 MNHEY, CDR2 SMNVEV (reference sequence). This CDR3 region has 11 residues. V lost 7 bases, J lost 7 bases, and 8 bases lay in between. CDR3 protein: CASTSGNEQFF. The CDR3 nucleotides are TGTGCCAGCACATCGGGGAATGAGCAGTTCTTC.

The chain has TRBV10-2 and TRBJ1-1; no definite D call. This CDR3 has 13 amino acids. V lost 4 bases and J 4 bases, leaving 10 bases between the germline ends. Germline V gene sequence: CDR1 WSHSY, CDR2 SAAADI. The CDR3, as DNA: TGCGCCAGCAGTGCGGGGAGGAGCACTGAAGCTTTCTTT. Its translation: CASSAGRSTEAFF.

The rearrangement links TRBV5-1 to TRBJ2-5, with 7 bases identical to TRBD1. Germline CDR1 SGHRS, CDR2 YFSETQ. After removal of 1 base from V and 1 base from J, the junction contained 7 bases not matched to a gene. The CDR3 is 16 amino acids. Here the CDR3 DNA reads TGCGCCAGCAGCTTGAACAGGGGAGAAGTCCAAGAGACCCAGTACTTC. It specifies CASSLNRGEVQETQYF. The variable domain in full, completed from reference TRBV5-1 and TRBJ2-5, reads KAGVTQTPRYLIKTRGQQVTLSCSPISGHRSVSWYQQTPGQGLQFLFEYFSETQRNKGNFPGRFSGRQFSNSRSEMNVSTLELGDSALYLCASSLNRGEVQETQYFGPGTRLLVL.

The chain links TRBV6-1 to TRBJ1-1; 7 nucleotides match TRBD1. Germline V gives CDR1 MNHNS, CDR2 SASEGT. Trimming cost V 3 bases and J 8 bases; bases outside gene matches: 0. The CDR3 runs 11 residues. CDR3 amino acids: CASSETGEAFF. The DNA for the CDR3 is TGTGCCAGCAGTGAGACAGGGGAAGCTTTCTTT.

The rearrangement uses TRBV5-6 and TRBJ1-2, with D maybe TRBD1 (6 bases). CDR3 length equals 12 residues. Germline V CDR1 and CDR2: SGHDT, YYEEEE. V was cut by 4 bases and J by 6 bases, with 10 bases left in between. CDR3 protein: CASSPRTDGYTF. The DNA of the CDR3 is TGTGCCAGCAGCCCTAGGACAGATGGCTACACCTTC.

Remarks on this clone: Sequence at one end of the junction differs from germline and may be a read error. The DNA for the CDR3 is TGCGCCAGCCGCGCTGGGGCCAACGGCCTGACTTTC. Translated: CASRAGANGLTF. The genes are TRBV10-1 and TRBJ2-6, with a tentative D call TRBD1 (5 bases). The CDR3 runs 12 residues. CDR1 and CDR2 (germline): WNHNN, SYGVQD (reference sequence).

The CDR3 is CASSSGTVNTGELFF. CDR3 in DNA: TGCGCCAGCAGCTCCGGGACAGTGAACACCGGGGAGCTGTTTTTT. J is TRBJ2-2 and V is TRBV5-1, with TRBD1 identical over 7 bases. Germline CDR1 reads SGHRS; CDR2 reads YFSETQ. The CDR3 consists of 15 residues. The trim removed 3 bases at V and 1 base at J, leaving 3 bases unmatched.

Here the CDR3 reads CASSLGLGRVVADTQYF. The CDR3 bases are TGCGCCAGCAGCTTGGGCTTGGGGAGGGTTGTTGCAGATACGCAGTATTTT. This chain joins TRBV5-1 and TRBJ2-3; 7 bases map to TRBD2. The V gene end was trimmed by 0 bases and the J gene end by 4 bases; junction bases not matched to a gene: 11. Looked up from germline, CDR1 is SGHRS and CDR2 is YFSETQ. The CDR3 is made up of 17 amino acids.

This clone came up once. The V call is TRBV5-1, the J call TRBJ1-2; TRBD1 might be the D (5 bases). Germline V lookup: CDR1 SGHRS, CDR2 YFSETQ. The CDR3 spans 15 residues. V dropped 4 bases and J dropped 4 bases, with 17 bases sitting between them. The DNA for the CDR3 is TGCGCCAGCAGCCCGAGGGGAGGGGAGAGCTATGGCTACACCTTC. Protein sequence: CASSPRGGESYGYTF.

This chain's CDR3 is CASSPDSGARSYEQYF. The CDR3 DNA follows: TGTGCCAGTAGTCCCGATAGCGGGGCCCGCTCCTACGAGCAGTACTTC. The rearrangement uses TRBV19 and TRBJ2-7, with TRBD2 matching over 8 bases. The length of the CDR3 is 16 residues. Germline values: CDR1 LNHDA, CDR2 SQIVND (reference sequence). The trim removed 5 bases at V and 0 bases at J, leaving 9 bases unmatched.

CDR3 coding DNA: TGTGCCAGCAGCTCGACAGGGGGCGTTGAAAAACTGTTTTTT. This gives the protein CASSSTGGVEKLFF. The gene calls are TRBV7-9 and TRBJ1-4, with 10 bases matching TRBD1. CDR3 length: 14 amino acids. V dropped 4 bases and J dropped 7; count of bases not matched to a gene: 3. From germline, CDR1 is SEHNR and CDR2 FQNEAQ (reference sequence).

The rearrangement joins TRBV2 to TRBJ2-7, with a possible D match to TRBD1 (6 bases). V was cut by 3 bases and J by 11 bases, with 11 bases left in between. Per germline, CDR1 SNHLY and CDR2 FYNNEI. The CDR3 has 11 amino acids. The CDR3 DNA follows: TGTGCCAGCAGTGAGGGGACACGGGAGTACTTC. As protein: CASSEGTREYF.

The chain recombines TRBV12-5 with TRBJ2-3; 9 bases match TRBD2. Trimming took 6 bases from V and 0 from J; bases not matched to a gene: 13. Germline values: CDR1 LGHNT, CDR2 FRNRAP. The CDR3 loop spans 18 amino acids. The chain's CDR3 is CASGYPGAGGTSTDTQYF. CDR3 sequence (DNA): TGTGCTAGTGGCTACCCGGGAGCGGGGGGTACTAGCACAGATACGCAGTATTTT.

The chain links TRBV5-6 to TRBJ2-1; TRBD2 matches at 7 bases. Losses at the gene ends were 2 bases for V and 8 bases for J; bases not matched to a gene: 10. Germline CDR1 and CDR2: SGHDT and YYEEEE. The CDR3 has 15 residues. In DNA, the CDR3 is TGTGCCAGCAGCTTCGACGAGGGAGGGTTCGATGAGCAGTTCTTC. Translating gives CASSFDEGGFDEQFF.

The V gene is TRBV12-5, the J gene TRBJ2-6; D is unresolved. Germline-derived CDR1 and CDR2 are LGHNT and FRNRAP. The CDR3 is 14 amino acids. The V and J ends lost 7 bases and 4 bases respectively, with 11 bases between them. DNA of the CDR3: TGTGCTAGTGCCTTCGGTTCCGGGGCCAACGTCCTGACTTTC. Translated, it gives CASAFGSGANVLTF.

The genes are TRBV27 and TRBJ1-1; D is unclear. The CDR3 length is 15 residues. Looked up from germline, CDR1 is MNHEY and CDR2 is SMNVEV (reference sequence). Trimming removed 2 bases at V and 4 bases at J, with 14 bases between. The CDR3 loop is CASSLGSGSFTEAFF. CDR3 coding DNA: TGTGCCAGCAGTTTAGGGTCGGGGTCTTTCACTGAAGCTTTCTTT.